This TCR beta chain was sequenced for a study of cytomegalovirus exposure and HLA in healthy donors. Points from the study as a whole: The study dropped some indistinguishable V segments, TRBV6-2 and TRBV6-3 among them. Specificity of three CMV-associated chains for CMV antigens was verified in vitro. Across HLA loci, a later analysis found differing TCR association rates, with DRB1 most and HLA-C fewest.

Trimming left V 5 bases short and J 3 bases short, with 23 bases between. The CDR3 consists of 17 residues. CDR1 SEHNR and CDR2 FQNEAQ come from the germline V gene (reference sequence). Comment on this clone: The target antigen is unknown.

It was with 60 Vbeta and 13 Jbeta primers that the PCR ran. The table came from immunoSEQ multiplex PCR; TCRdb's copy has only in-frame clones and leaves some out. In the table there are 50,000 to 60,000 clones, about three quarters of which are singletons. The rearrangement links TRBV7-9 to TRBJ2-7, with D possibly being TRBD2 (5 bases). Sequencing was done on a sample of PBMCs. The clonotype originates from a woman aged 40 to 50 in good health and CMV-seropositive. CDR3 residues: CASSNPLGGNSFYEQYF. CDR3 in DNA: TGTGCCAGCAGCAACCCCTTAGGAGGAAATTCCTTCTACGAGCAGTACTTC.